A single count supports the clone carrying this T cell receptor (beta chain). Its antigen is currently unknown. The sample is drawn from a study of CD8+CD57+ T cells in acquired aplastic anemia. Study information: Sorted cells (CD4+ and CD8+) yielded DNA amounts that averaged about 2.9 ug.

Germline lookup yields CDR1 SQVTM and CDR2 ANQGSEA. The V and J ends lost 2 bases and 7 bases respectively, with 17 bases between them. This CDR3 comprises 14 residues. Profiling of TCR beta VDJ combinations and CDR3 sequences used genomic DNA as template. TCRdb recomputed calls from the reads with MiXCR, one row per CDR3 protein. Among 200,000 to 250,000 distinct CDR3 sequences listed, approximately 50% were seen once. Previously, flow cytometry had revealed CD8+CD57+ cell expansion in the patients chosen for sequencing. Sampling of blood occurred while the patients had still received no therapy. General study results and limits: Some 30 shared CD8+ CDR3s appeared highly expressed within patients' immunodominant clones. Significant differences in CD8+ Simpson's diversity were not observed between patients and controls.

The specimen was sorted CD4+, CD8+, or CD8+CD57+ T cells (not recorded which) from PBMCs. The receptor's source is a human donor with aplastic anemia. The rearrangement links TRBV29-1 to TRBJ2-5, with D possibly TRBD1 on 6 matching bases. The CDR3 coding sequence is TGCAGCGTTGAACAGGACAGTAATACGTGGACCCAGTACTTC. The encoded protein is CSVEQDSNTWTQYF. Complete variable domain (other parts from reference TRBV29-1 and TRBJ2-5): SAVISQKPSRDICQRGTSLTIQCQVDSQVTMMFWYRQQPGQSLTLIATANQGSEATYESGFVIDKFPISRPNLTFSTLTVSNMSPEDSSIYLCSVEQDSNTWTQYFGPGTRLLVL.